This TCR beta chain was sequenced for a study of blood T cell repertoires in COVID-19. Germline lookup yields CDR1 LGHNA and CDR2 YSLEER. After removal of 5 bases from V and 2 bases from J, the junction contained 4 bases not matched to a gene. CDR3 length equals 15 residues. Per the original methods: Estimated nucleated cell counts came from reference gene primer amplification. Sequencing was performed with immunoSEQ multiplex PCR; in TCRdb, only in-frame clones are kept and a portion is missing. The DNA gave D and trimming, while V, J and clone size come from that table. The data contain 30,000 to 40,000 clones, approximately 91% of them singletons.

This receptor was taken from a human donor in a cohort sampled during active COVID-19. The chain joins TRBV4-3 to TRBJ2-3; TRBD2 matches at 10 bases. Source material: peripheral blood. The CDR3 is CASSFTSGATDTQYF. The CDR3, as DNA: TGCGCCAGCAGCTTTACTAGCGGGGCCACAGATACGCAGTATTTT.